The source of this T cell receptor beta chain is a study of beta chain features in type 1 diabetes. Whole-study context: Examination spanned approximately 110 million sorted cells from all samples. General observations from the study: The analysis here could not establish whether HLA type shapes TCRB rearrangement. The study found moderately but significantly shorter TCRB CDR3s in all four CD4+ subsets of Type 1 diabetes patients. A pattern of fewer insertions and more deletions at VDJ junctions was seen in type 1 diabetes patients.

Expressed TCRB transcripts were sequenced because the isolated RNA had all been reverse transcribed beforehand. The method was immunoSEQ multiplex PCR; TCRdb's version includes in-frame clones alone and lacks a portion of them. Found here are 250,000 to 300,000 clones, around 15% of them singletons; the top ten hold roughly 0.018%. This clone showed up just a few times. As yet, its antigen is unknown. Germline V gives CDR1 KGHSH, CDR2 LQKENI. The V end lost 3 bases, the J end lost 5 bases, and 11 bases lay between the germline ends. The CDR3 has 14 amino acids. The TCR comes from a man younger than 40 with type 1 diabetes. The chain recombines TRBV18 with TRBJ2-1, with D uncertain. Sequenced input: naive CD4+ T cells from blood. The DNA for the CDR3 is TGTGCCAGCTCACCGTCCTGGCTGGACAATGAGCAGTTCTTC. This codes for CASSPSWLDNEQFF. Variable domain in full (rest from reference TRBV18 and TRBJ2-1): NAGVMQNPRHLVRRRGQEARLRCSPMKGHSHVYWYRQLPEEGLKFMVYLQKENIIDESGMPKERFSAEFPKEGPSILRIQQVVRGDSAAYFCASSPSWLDNEQFFGPGTRLTVL.